Below, one T cell receptor beta chain is given with its context. The CDR3 length is 15 residues. Per the germline V gene, CDR1 is SGHKS and CDR2 is YYEKEE (reference sequence). With 0 bases removed from V and 0 bases from J, the gap between germline ends came to 8 bases. This entry comes from a study of blood T cell repertoires in COVID-19. For the study at large: Some COVID-19 samples were acute and others convalescent; all came from the United States, Italy and Spain.

Original handling: Amplified reference gene primers provided the basis for estimating nucleated cell counts. TCRdb's copy holds only in-frame clones and misses some; the assay was immunoSEQ multiplex PCR. D and trimming come from the DNA, and the V and J calls and clone size come from that table. The table lists a few hundred thousand clones, 86% of them singletons. This chain connects TRBV5-5 to TRBJ2-3; D might be TRBD1 (5 bases). Sequenced sample: peripheral blood. This TCR derives from a man of 80 years or more with acute or convalescent COVID-19. Written as DNA, the CDR3 is TGTGCCAGCAGCTTGGGACAGTCTAGCACAGATACGCAGTATTTT. It is translated as CASSLGQSSTDTQYF. Complete variable domain (other parts from reference TRBV5-5 and TRBJ2-3): DAGVTQSPTHLIKTRGQQVTLRCSPISGHKSVSWYQQVLGQGPQFIFQYYEKEERGRGNFPDRFSARQFPNYSSELNVNALLLGDSALYLCASSLGQSSTDTQYFGPGTRLTVL.